This T cell receptor (beta chain) was recorded in a study of tumor-infiltrating lymphocytes in primary liver carcinoma. Regarding the study as a whole: Tumor samples exhibited a significantly greater top-250-clone fraction than blood samples (p = 0.039). Presence in all five tumor regions was observed for only about 7-24% of top clones.

In germline, CDR1 is SGHDT, CDR2 YYEEEE. The CDR3 totals 13 residues. Total RNA amounting to around 530 ng was the source from which TCR beta cDNA was made with a constant-region primer. Researchers made the TCR beta libraries by running three nested multiplex PCR rounds with slightly modified ARM-PCR. Running 9 to 10 cycles apiece, the first two PCR rounds relied on TRBV1-TRBV30 forward primers together with a C-beta reverse primer. A single record per CDR3 protein comes from TCRdb applying MiXCR to the multiplex PCR reads. The data show roughly 25,000 distinct CDR3 sequences, 77% seen once. A note on this clonotype: Its target is not known. The junction does not match germline at one end; this may be a read error.

Joint extraction of RNA and DNA used roughly 19-31 mg of bulk tissue that was unsorted. At sampling, these chronic HBV carriers had received no treatment. Samples were taken from five separate regions (per tumor). Sequencing was carried out using liver tumor tissue from sampling region 5. Indicated subset: tumor region T5, tumor centre. This chain uses TRBV5-6 with TRBJ1-5; 9 bases are a match to TRBD1. This TCR came from a woman aged 30 to 39 with primary liver carcinoma and hepatitis B virus infection. The CDR3 here is CGSTGGSNQPQHF. The CDR3 DNA reads TGTGGCAGCACAGGGGGCAGCAATCAGCCCCAGCATTTT.